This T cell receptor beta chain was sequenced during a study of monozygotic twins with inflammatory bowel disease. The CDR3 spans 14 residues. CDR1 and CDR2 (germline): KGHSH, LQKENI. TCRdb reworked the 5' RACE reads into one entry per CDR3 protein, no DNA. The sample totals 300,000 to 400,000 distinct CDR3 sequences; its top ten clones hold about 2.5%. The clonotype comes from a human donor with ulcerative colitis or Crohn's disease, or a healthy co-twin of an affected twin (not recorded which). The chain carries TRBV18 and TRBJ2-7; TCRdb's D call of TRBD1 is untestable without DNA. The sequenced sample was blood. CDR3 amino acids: CASSRDQGAYEQYF.